A single TCR beta chain is shown here with its context. This sample is part of a study of blood T cell repertoires in COVID-19. Study in general: Acute-phase and convalescent COVID-19 samples originated in the United States, Italy and Spain.

The CDR3 runs 15 residues. Germline CDR1 and CDR2: MNHEY and SVGAGI. V was pared by 4 bases and J by 8 bases, with 17 bases between. Authors' methods: Using reference gene primer amplification, nucleated cell counts were estimated. Only in-frame clones appear in the TCRdb table, and some are missing; sequencing was by immunoSEQ multiplex PCR. D and trimming come from the DNA, and the V and J calls and clone size come from that table. Among about 260,000 clones listed, 80% to 90% were seen once. This clonotype was obtained from a woman aged 40 to 50 with acute or convalescent COVID-19. The chain carries TRBV6-5 and TRBJ2-2; TRBD2 is a possible D gene (5 bases). The material sequenced was peripheral blood. For the CDR3, the DNA is TGTGCCAGCAGTTTACCGGGGTCTTATGGGGGGGAGCTGTTTTTT. It is translated as CASSLPGSYGGELFF.